One sample yielded the 26 T cell receptor beta chains listed below, sequenced in a study of CD8 T cells in ankylosing spondylitis. MiXCR, applied by TCRdb to the 5' RACE reads, yields one record per CDR3 protein. The sample has 200,000 to 250,000 distinct CDR3 sequences; roughly 32% are singletons. Sequencing input: blood, either unsorted or a sorted T cell fraction (not recorded which). The source of these receptors is a male donor with ankylosing spondylitis or in good health (not recorded which).

The gene calls are TRBV5-1 and TRBJ1-2; D is perhaps TRBD1 (6 bases). The CDR3 extends over 14 amino acids. The germline V gene has CDR1 SGHRS and CDR2 YFSETQ. V was cut by 4 bases and J by 4 bases, with 14 bases left in between. Written as DNA, the CDR3 is TGCGCCAGCAGCACTAACAGGGATTCCTATGGCTACACCTTC. Encoded protein: CASSTNRDSYGYTF.

The CDR3 reads CASSQGSRVLAAQYF. The CDR3 bases are TGTGCCAGCAGCCAGGGAAGTAGGGTTTTAGCAGCGCAGTATTTT. This chain joins TRBV5-6 and TRBJ2-3; D is perhaps TRBD1 (5 bases). Germline V gene sequence: CDR1 SGHDT, CDR2 YYEEEE. This CDR3 has 15 residues. The V gene lost 4 bases and the J gene lost 10 bases, with 22 bases spanning the gap.

The genes are TRBV5-1 and TRBJ2-5; D ambiguous. CDR1 and CDR2 (germline): SGHRS, YFSETQ. The CDR3 contains 13 residues. V lost 4 bases, J lost 2 bases, and 9 bases lay in between. The CDR3 protein is CASSMGSQETQYF. The CDR3 DNA reads TGCGCCAGCAGCATGGGCTCACAAGAGACCCAGTACTTC.

This clonotype has at least ten counts. This rearrangement joins TRBV20-1 to TRBJ2-6, with TRBD1 identical over 9 bases. CDR1 is DFQATT, CDR2 SNEGSKA, per germline (reference sequence). The CDR3 contains 12 residues. V lost 3 bases to trimming and J lost 12 bases; unmatched junction nucleotides: 3. The DNA for the CDR3 is TGCAGTGCTAGTGGGACAGGGATCGTCCTGACTTTC. It codes for CSASGTGIVLTF.

The chain links TRBV28 to TRBJ2-7, with 8 bases that match TRBD1. V shed 1 base, J shed 5 bases, and the junction held 7 bases outside the gene matches. CDR3 length: 15 amino acids. The V gene's germline CDR1 is MDHEN and CDR2 SYDVKM. In nucleotides, the CDR3 is TGTGCCAGCAGTTTATTGGCGGGACAGGCAGACGAGCAGTACTTC. Protein product: CASSLLAGQADEQYF. Supplemented by reference TRBV28 and TRBJ2-7, the full variable domain reads DVKVTQSSRYLVKRTGEKVFLECVQDMDHENMFWYRQDPGLGLRLIYFSYDVKMKEKGDIPEGYSVSREKKERFSLILESASTNQTSMYLCASSLLAGQADEQYFGPGTRLTVT.

V gene TRBV6-5 combines with J gene TRBJ2-6, with D unclear. V lost 2 bases, J lost 0 bases, and 5 bases lay in between. The CDR3 sequence is 15 residues long. Per the germline V gene, CDR1 is MNHEY and CDR2 is SVGAGI. The DNA for the CDR3 is TGTGCCAGCAGTTACCAAAACTCTGGGGCCAACGTCCTGACTTTC. Its protein is CASSYQNSGANVLTF.

The chain has TRBV15 and TRBJ1-4, with 10 bases matching TRBD1. V gave up 3 bases and J gave up 3 bases; unmatched junction bases: 4. Germline CDR1 and CDR2: LNHNV and YYDKDF (reference sequence). CDR3 length: 16 residues. DNA for the CDR3: TGTGCCACCAGCAGGGGACAGGGGCCGCCTAATGAAAAACTGTTTTTT. Its protein is CATSRGQGPPNEKLFF.

This clonotype was observed a handful of times. The genes are TRBV7-2 and TRBJ1-5; D not resolved. The CDR3 runs to 14 residues. Germline assignment: CDR1 SGHTA and CDR2 FQGNSA. Trimming stripped 0 bases from V and 8 bases from J, with 11 bases between. CDR3 sequence: CASSLAAAPEPQHF. The DNA of the CDR3 is TGTGCCAGCAGCTTAGCGGCGGCTCCGGAGCCCCAGCATTTT.

V and J are TRBV10-2 and TRBJ2-3; D possibly corresponds to TRBD2 (6 bases). The CDR3 consists of 13 residues. Deletions cut 7 bases from V and 5 bases from J, with 13 bases between. Germline V gene sequence: CDR1 WSHSY, CDR2 SAAADI. Written as DNA, the CDR3 is TGCGCCAGCACGGGGGAGGTTGGAGATACGCAGTATTTT. Translated: CASTGEVGDTQYF.

In its sample, this clonotype was seen many times. The chain combines TRBV20-1 with TRBJ2-1; D unclear. Trimming took off 7 bases at V and 0 bases at J, with 13 bases between the two ends. This CDR3 comprises 14 residues. Germline assignment: CDR1 DFQATT and CDR2 SNEGSKA (reference sequence). For the CDR3, the DNA is TGCAGTGTAAGAACTTTTAGCTCCTACAATGAGCAGTTCTTC. This gives the protein CSVRTFSSYNEQFF.

This clonotype came up a few times. This chain uses TRBV7-9 with TRBJ2-1; tentatively, D is TRBD2 (6 bases). The CDR3 has 13 residues. Per germline, CDR1 SEHNR and CDR2 FQNEAQ (reference sequence). Trimming removed 2 bases from V and 10 bases from J, with 12 bases in between. As DNA, the CDR3 is TGTGCCAGCAGCTTACCCGGGGACTTAGAGCAGTTCTTC. Its protein is CASSLPGDLEQFF. The complete variable domain, with remaining parts taken from reference TRBV7-9 and TRBJ2-1, reads DTGVSQNPRHKITKRGQNVTFRCDPISEHNRLYWYRQTLGQGPEFLTYFQNEAQLEKSRLLSDRFSAERPKGSFSTLEIQRTEQGDSAMYLCASSLPGDLEQFFGPGTRLTVL.

Only a few counts were recorded for this clonotype. V and J are TRBV29-1 and TRBJ1-4; TRBD1 is a possible D gene (6 bases). Per germline, CDR1 SQVTM and CDR2 ANQGSEA. The CDR3 runs to 13 residues. V dropped 7 bases and J dropped 6 bases, with 15 bases sitting between them. The CDR3 here is CSAEGEWDEKLFF. The DNA of the CDR3 is TGCAGCGCCGAGGGGGAGTGGGATGAAAAACTGTTTTTT.

The V and J genes are TRBV3-1 and TRBJ2-7; TRBD1 aligns across 7 bases. Germline trimming cut 6 bases from V and 0 bases from J; bases unmatched to any gene: 11. Germline-derived CDR1 and CDR2 are LGHDT and YNNKEL (reference sequence). The length of the CDR3 is 16 residues. CDR3 nucleotides: TGTGCCAGCAGTCTAATACCGGGACAGAGCTCCTACGAGCAGTACTTC. It specifies CASSLIPGQSSYEQYF.

This chain connects TRBV27 to TRBJ1-2; no reliable D call. Germline V CDR1 and CDR2: MNHEY, SMNVEV (reference sequence). V lost 2 bases, J lost 2 bases, and 6 bases lay in between. The CDR3 loop spans 13 amino acids. The CDR3 spells CASSLRKNYGYTF. The CDR3 DNA follows: TGTGCCAGCAGTTTAAGGAAGAACTATGGCTACACCTTC.

The chain links TRBV20-1 to TRBJ2-1, with D perhaps being TRBD1 or TRBD2 (5 bases each). Germline-derived CDR1 and CDR2 are DFQATT and SNEGSKA (reference sequence). The CDR3 has 14 amino acids. The germline V and J ends were trimmed by 6 bases and 7 bases, with 19 bases remaining between them. This CDR3 reads CSATSGWGGNEQFF. CDR3 DNA sequence: TGCAGTGCCACCTCGGGGTGGGGCGGGAATGAGCAGTTCTTC.

This clonotype came up many times. The chain recombines TRBV10-3 with TRBJ1-1; D is possibly TRBD1 (5 bases). Germline-derived CDR1 and CDR2 are ENHRY and SYGVKD. Trimming stripped 7 bases from V and 7 bases from J, with 19 bases between. The CDR3 length is 14 residues. DNA of the CDR3: TGTGCCATCAAGTGGGGCAGGGAGAACGGTGAAGCTTTCTTT. Encoded protein: CAIKWGRENGEAFF.

This clonotype was seen more than once but under ten times. This sequence joins TRBV12-3 or TRBV12-4 and TRBJ2-5, with D perhaps being TRBD1 or TRBD2 (5 bases each). With 5 bases removed from V and 5 bases from J, the gap between germline ends came to 12 bases. The CDR3 loop spans 13 amino acids. CDR3 in amino acids: CASSTGTPETQYF. In nucleotides, the CDR3 is TGTGCCAGCAGTACCGGGACGCCGGAGACCCAGTACTTC.

V is TRBV27 and J is TRBJ2-3; the match to TRBD1 covers 8 bases. Losses at the gene ends were 7 bases for V and 3 bases for J; bases not matched to a gene: 18. The germline CDR1 and CDR2 sequences are MNHEY and SMNVEV (reference sequence). This CDR3 contains 18 residues. CDR3 nucleotides: TGTGCCAGCATAGACTCGGACAGGGCGGAAGAGAGGACAGATACGCAGTATTTT. Translating gives CASIDSDRAEERTDTQYF.

This sequence joins TRBV7-9 and TRBJ2-5; perhaps TRBD2 as D (6 bases). The germline V gene encodes CDR1 SEHNR and CDR2 FQNEAQ (reference sequence). This CDR3 contains 15 residues. V was cut by 0 bases and J by 1 base, with 9 bases left in between. The CDR3 here is CASSLAGGLQETQYF. Written as DNA, the CDR3 is TGTGCCAGCAGCTTAGCGGGGGGTCTCCAAGAGACCCAGTACTTC. Based on the CDR3 plus reference TRBV7-9 and TRBJ2-5, the full variable domain is DTGVSQNPRHKITKRGQNVTFRCDPISEHNRLYWYRQTLGQGPEFLTYFQNEAQLEKSRLLSDRFSAERPKGSFSTLEIQRTEQGDSAMYLCASSLAGGLQETQYFGPGTRLLVL.

A few counts support this clonotype. This sequence joins TRBV20-1 and TRBJ1-2; D ambiguous. Germline CDR1 reads DFQATT; CDR2 reads SNEGSKA (reference sequence). This CDR3 region has 9 residues. Trimming cost V 6 bases and J 5 bases, with 4 bases left between them. DNA of the CDR3: TGCAGTGCCCCGTATGGCTACACCTTC. It codes for CSAPYGYTF.

The V and J genes are TRBV10-3 and TRBJ2-5, with 9 bases aligning to TRBD1. The CDR3 runs to 15 residues. The V and J ends lost 0 bases and 3 bases, in that order; junction bases with no gene match: 2. Germline V gene sequence: CDR1 ENHRY, CDR2 SYGVKD. In DNA form, the CDR3 reads TGTGCCATCAGTGAGTCTGGACAGGGGAAAGAGACCCAGTACTTC. This sequence encodes CAISESGQGKETQYF.

In this sample, this clonotype turned up once. This sequence joins TRBV14 and TRBJ2-1; no clear D gene. The length of the CDR3 is 15 residues. Germline-derived CDR1 and CDR2 are SGHDN and FVKESK. V lost 0 bases to trimming and J lost 5 bases, with 11 bases between them. The CDR3 sequence: CASSQDLRVNNEQFF. CDR3 DNA: TGTGCCAGCAGCCAAGATCTCCGGGTCAACAATGAGCAGTTCTTC.

The table lists this clonotype with a few counts. The genes are TRBV6-1 and TRBJ1-3, with D unresolved. The germline V gene encodes CDR1 MNHNS and CDR2 SASEGT. The CDR3 spans 16 residues. V was cut by 6 bases and J by 0 bases, with 15 bases left in between. CDR3 sequence: CASSPRRPNSGNTIYF. The CDR3 coding sequence is TGTGCCAGCAGCCCTCGGCGGCCGAACTCTGGAAACACCATATATTTT.

This sequence joins TRBV29-1 and TRBJ1-2; D gene uncertain. Germline V lookup: CDR1 SQVTM, CDR2 ANQGSEA. The CDR3 has 13 residues. V lost 0 bases and J lost 8, with 13 bases in between. The DNA of the CDR3 is TGCAGCGTTGAAGATCACACTCCCGAGGGCTACACCTTC. It translates to CSVEDHTPEGYTF.

This clonotype was seen a few times. This chain connects TRBV18 to TRBJ2-1; 7 bases agree with TRBD1. CDR1 KGHSH and CDR2 LQKENI come from the germline V gene. Germline trimming cut 3 bases from V and 9 bases from J; bases unmatched to any gene: 5. This CDR3 region has 13 residues. CDR3 DNA: TGTGCCAGCTCACCCCCCGGGACAGCTGAGCAGTTCTTC. Translation gives CASSPPGTAEQFF.

A word on this clonotype: One end of the junction varies from germline; a read error may be responsible. This chain connects TRBV12-3 or TRBV12-4 to TRBJ2-3, with D possibly being TRBD2 (7 bases). This CDR3 region has 15 residues. CDR3 nucleotides: TGTGCCAGCAGCCCCGAGGGGGGGAGCAGAGATACGCAGTATTTT. Protein product: CASSPEGGSRDTQYF.